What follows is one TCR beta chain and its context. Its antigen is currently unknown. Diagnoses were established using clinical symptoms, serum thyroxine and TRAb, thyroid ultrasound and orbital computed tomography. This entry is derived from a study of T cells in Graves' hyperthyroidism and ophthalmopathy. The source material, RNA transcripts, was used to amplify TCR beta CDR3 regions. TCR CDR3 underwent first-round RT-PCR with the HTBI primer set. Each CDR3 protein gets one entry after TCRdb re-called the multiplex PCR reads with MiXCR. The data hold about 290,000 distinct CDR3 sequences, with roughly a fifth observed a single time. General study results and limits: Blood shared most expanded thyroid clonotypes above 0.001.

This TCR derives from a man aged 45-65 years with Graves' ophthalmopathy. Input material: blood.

CDR3 in amino acids: CASSLVSGQGSRETQYF. The CDR3 nucleotides read TGTGCCAGCAGCTTAGTTTCGGGACAGGGGTCTCGGGAGACCCAGTACTTC. J is TRBJ2-5 and V is TRBV7-9; TRBD1 matches at 10 bases. CDR3 size: 17 residues. Trimming removed 1 base from V and 5 bases from J; junction bases left unmatched: 10. Per germline, CDR1 SEHNR and CDR2 FQNEAQ (reference sequence).